This T cell receptor beta chain was identified during a study of graft-versus-host responses after intestinal transplantation. CDR3 size: 12 residues. The germline gives CDR1 LNHDA, CDR2 SQIVND (reference sequence). J lost 7 bases, V lost 3 bases, and 2 bases had no gene match. To release intraepithelial and lamina propria lymphocytes, the graft tissue was processed. The protocol was immunoSEQ multiplex PCR, while the TCRdb copy is restricted to in-frame clones and leaves out a portion. The table shows around 15,000 clones, with roughly three fifths occurring only once. The chain combines TRBV19 with TRBJ1-2; 7 bases map to TRBD1. Source: ileum tissue, taken 524 days after transplant. The TCR originated in a human patient who received an intestinal transplant, so some T cells may come from the graft donor. The CDR3 is CASSIPGGGYTF. The CDR3 coding sequence is TGTGCCAGTAGTATTCCAGGGGGTGGCTACACCTTC.